The sequence of this T cell receptor beta chain was determined in a study of early T cells in non-severe SARS-CoV-2 infection. V dropped 4 bases and J dropped 3 bases, with 13 bases sitting between them. CDR1 and CDR2 from the germline V gene are MDHEN and SYDVKM. CDR3 size: 16 residues. A single record per CDR3 protein comes from TCRdb applying MiXCR to the 5' RACE reads. The repertoire holds tens of thousands of distinct CDR3 sequences, with roughly 12% as singletons. This clonotype was counted between two and nine times. The TCR sequence derives from an adult who was a healthcare worker with PCR-confirmed SARS-CoV-2 infection or an uninfected control (not recorded which). This chain joins TRBV28 and TRBJ1-6; D uncertain. Specimen: whole blood, collected at baseline. The CDR3 protein is CASSSPSDGYNSPLHF. CDR3 DNA: TGTGCCAGCAGTTCCCCGAGTGACGGCTATAATTCACCCCTCCACTTT.